The T cell receptor (beta chain) described here comes from a study of blood T cell repertoires in COVID-19. Study-wide background: Whether acute or convalescent, the COVID-19 samples came from the United States, Italy and Spain. T cells, B-cell-depleted T cells, or PBMCs provided the cDNA or gDNA that served as material.

The CDR3 is 14 amino acids. Germline V gene lookup returns CDR1 LNHDA and CDR2 SQIVND (reference sequence). V shed 6 bases and J 6 bases; nucleotides not matched to a gene: 5. In the study's own analysis: Cell counts per sample came from amplifying reference gene primers. Clones were sequenced by immunoSEQ multiplex PCR, and TCRdb holds only the in-frame ones, with some missing. The V and J calls and clone size come from that table; D and trimming were worked out from the DNA. The table records 250,000 to 300,000 clones, approximately 89% of them present only once. The source of this sequence is a woman aged 25 to 39 with COVID-19, enrolled during active disease. The chain recombines TRBV19 with TRBJ2-1, with 10 bases fitting TRBD2. Sequencing input: peripheral blood. This CDR3 reads CASRVRTSGNEQFF. CDR3 DNA sequence: TGTGCCAGTAGGGTTAGGACTAGCGGCAATGAGCAGTTCTTC.